This T cell receptor beta chain was identified during a study of blood T cell repertoires in COVID-19. At the level of the study: Whether acute or convalescent, the COVID-19 samples came from the United States, Italy and Spain.

Germline V CDR1 and CDR2: SGHDT, YYEEEE. The CDR3 is 14 amino acids. Trimming removed 3 bases from V and 4 bases from J, with 13 bases in between. Assay: immunoSEQ multiplex PCR; the TCRdb copy retains only in-frame clones and omits some. The sample shows 150,000 to 160,000 clones, about 80% of them seen only once. The clonotype comes from a woman aged 55 to 70 with acute or convalescent COVID-19. The specimen was peripheral blood. The chain carries TRBV5-6 and TRBJ1-2; weak D call: TRBD1 (6 bases). CDR3 amino acids: CASSSRQASYGYTF. CDR3 nucleotides: TGTGCCAGCAGCTCCCGACAGGCATCCTATGGCTACACCTTC.